This paragraph reports one T cell receptor beta chain. This clonotype appeared a few times. It has no known antigen specificity. Base qualities were left out, and no much larger clone turns up one base away. CDR3 length: 13 amino acids, cysteine to phenylalanine. Here the CDR3 DNA is all that survives: 39 bases in frame from base 1. CDR1 and CDR2, looked up from the germline V gene, are SGHRS and YFSETQ. A distance of 10 bases separates the germline ends of V and J, which lose 2 bases and 8 bases respectively. The data were taken from a study of T cells after yellow fever vaccination (dated 2019 in TCRdb). Looking at the study overall: Libraries from fractions with low cell numbers were prepared with the SMART-Seq v4 Ultra Low Input RNA kit. To follow T-cell clones before and after primary and booster YFV17D yellow fever vaccination, bulk TCR alpha and beta repertoires were sequenced over time. Blood samples were taken at several timepoints before and after primary and secondary immunization, and bulk PBMC replicates and cell subsets were isolated. The cohort comprised two healthy male donors, one aged 18 to 30 and one aged 30 to 39 years. The paper's findings and limits, for the study overall: A small share of clonotypes was detected in both CD4 and CD8 compartments, with the overlap likely arising from convergent recombination. After the booster, most of the clones that had expanded following primary vaccination were detected again (just under 97% of CD4 and 80% to 90% of CD8), which suggests that memory was broadly maintained. The study included only two donors, which limits how far the findings can be generalized. Compared with the primary T-cell response, the secondary T-cell response was faster but weaker, reaching its peak on day 5 rather than on day 15. FACS-sorted repertoires could contain abundant contaminating clonotypes from the bulk population, so computational filtering was required.

This specimen's treatment or condition label, per the study, means: live attenuated yellow fever vaccine strain. At each blood-draw timepoint, two biological replicates of bulk PBMCs were obtained. A standard Ficoll-Paque protocol was used to isolate PBMCs from peripheral blood. RNA was extracted with TriZol from bulk PBMCs, CD4 and CD8 fractions, and dextramer-positive and dextramer-negative fractions. TCR cDNA was synthesized by 5'RACE template switching, through which a universal primer site and unique molecular identifiers were introduced. Priming of cDNA synthesis was performed from both the TCR alpha and TCR beta constant segments. Library amplification involved two PCR steps, and the second step added sample barcodes and sequencing adapters. Sequencing of the libraries was done on either Illumina HiSeq 2500 (2x100 bp) or NovaSeq (2x150 bp). The study's processing was this. MIGEC handled demultiplexing of reads and collapsing into UMI consensus sequences, while MiXCR performed V(D)J alignment. Using edgeR on replicate PBMC samples, clonotypes were called vaccine-responding if FDR was below 0.01 and the log2 fold change was above 5 up to day 15. Each bulk clonotype was labeled CD4 or CD8 based on which sequenced repertoire, CD4 or CD8, contained the clonotype at higher abundance. TCRdb trimmed the raw reads at Q25, called clones with MiXCR and kept productive beta chains. Entries that share a CDR3 protein sequence are merged under the most common genes and DNA. For this entry, the V and J calls and clone size follow TCRdb and not the study's own pipeline. The sample table lists 620,000 or so distinct CDR3 sequences, about 15% of them with a count of one. The ten top clones hold approximately 15% of the sample.

Sequences were derived from PBMCs, sampled about 5 days after the first yellow fever vaccination. This chain is built from TRBV5-1 and TRBJ1-4; no D gene is confidently identified. This sequence was found in a man between 18 and 35 years old who received the YFV17D yellow fever vaccine. The sequenced DNA: TGCGCCAGCAGCTTCCCGGAGCGGGAAAAACTGTTTTTT. It translates as CASSFPEREKLFF. Supplemented by the reference TRBV5-1 and TRBJ1-4 proteins around the CDR3, the complete variable domain is KAGVTQTPRYLIKTRGQQVTLSCSPISGHRSVSWYQQTPGQGLQFLFEYFSETQRNKGNFPGRFSGRQFSNSRSEMNVSTLELGDSALYLCASSFPEREKLFFGSGTQLSVL.